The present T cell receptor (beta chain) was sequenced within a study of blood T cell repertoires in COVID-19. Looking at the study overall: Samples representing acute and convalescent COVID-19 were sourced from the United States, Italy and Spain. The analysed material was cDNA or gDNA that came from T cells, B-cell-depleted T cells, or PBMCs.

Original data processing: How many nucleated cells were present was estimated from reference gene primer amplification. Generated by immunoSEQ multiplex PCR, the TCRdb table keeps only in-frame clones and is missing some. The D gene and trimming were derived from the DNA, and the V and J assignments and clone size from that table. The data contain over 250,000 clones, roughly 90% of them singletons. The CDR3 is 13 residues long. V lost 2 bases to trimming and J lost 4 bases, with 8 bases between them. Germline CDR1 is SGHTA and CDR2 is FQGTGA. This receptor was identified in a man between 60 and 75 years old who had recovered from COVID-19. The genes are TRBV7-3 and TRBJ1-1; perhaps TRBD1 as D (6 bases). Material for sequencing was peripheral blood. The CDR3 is CASSLDRITEAFF. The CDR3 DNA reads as TGTGCCAGCAGCTTAGACAGGATCACTGAAGCTTTCTTT.